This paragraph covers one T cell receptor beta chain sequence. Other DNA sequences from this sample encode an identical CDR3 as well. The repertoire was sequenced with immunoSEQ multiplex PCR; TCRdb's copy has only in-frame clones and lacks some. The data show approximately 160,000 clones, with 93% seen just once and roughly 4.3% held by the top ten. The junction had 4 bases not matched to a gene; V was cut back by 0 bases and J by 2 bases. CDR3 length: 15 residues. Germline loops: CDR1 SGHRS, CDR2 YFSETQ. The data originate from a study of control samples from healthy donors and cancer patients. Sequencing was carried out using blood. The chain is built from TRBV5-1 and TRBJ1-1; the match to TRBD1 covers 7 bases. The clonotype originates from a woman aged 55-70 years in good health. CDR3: CASSLAGTDNTEAFF. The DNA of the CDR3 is TGCGCCAGCAGCTTGGCCGGGACAGATAACACTGAAGCTTTCTTT. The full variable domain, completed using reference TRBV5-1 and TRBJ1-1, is KAGVTQTPRYLIKTRGQQVTLSCSPISGHRSVSWYQQTPGQGLQFLFEYFSETQRNKGNFPGRFSGRQFSNSRSEMNVSTLELGDSALYLCASSLAGTDNTEAFFGQGTRLTVV.